The present T cell receptor (beta chain) was sequenced within a study of shared clonotypes between healthy human individuals. As regards this clone: At one of its ends the junction is not consistent with the germline gene, which may arise from a read error.

The CDR3 contains 15 residues. Germline V gene data show CDR1 as SGHAT and CDR2 as FQNNGV. Data came from immunoSEQ multiplex PCR; TCRdb stores just in-frame clones and leaves some out. The top ten hold under 2% of the sample, which has over 700,000 clones, around 70% seen once. The chain couples TRBV11-2 to TRBJ2-5, with 9 bases lining up with TRBD1. The clonotype was recovered from a woman between 25 and 40 years old in good health. Sequencing was carried out using memory CD4+ T cells sorted from blood. Subset in this sample: CD45RA-negative fraction. CDR3 loop: CASSLDRGFTETQYF. In DNA form, the CDR3 reads TGTGCCAGCAGCCTAGACAGGGGGTTTACAGAGACCCAGTACTTC. Filled out from reference TRBV11-2 and TRBJ2-5, the complete variable domain reads EAGVAQSPRYKIIEKRQSVAFWCNPISGHATLYWYQQILGQGPKLLIQFQNNGVVDDSQLPKDRFSAERLKGVDSTLKIQPAKLEDSAVYLCASSLDRGFTETQYFGPGTRLLVL.